The next 2 T cell receptor beta chains were all read from a single sample in a study of cytomegalovirus exposure and HLA in healthy donors. The PCR used 60 Vbeta and 13 Jbeta primers. Sequencing was performed with immunoSEQ multiplex PCR; in TCRdb, only in-frame clones are kept and a portion is missing. The sample consists of 150,000 to 200,000 clones, under 80% of them appearing once. Sequencing was performed on PBMCs. These receptors all stem from a female donor in good health and CMV-seronegative.

The chain joins TRBV18 to TRBJ1-6; TRBD1 is a possible D gene (6 bases). The CDR3 runs 16 residues. V was cut by 3 bases and J by 8 bases, with 17 bases left in between. The germline CDR1 and CDR2 sequences are KGHSH and LQKENI. The CDR3 DNA follows: TGTGCCAGCTCACCCCGCCGGGACACAAGATATTCACCCCTCCACTTT. Its protein is CASSPRRDTRYSPLHF.

This chain uses TRBV11-2 with TRBJ2-1; D remains unclear. Trimming took 4 bases from V and 4 from J, leaving 11 bases between them. CDR3 length: 14 amino acids. Per germline, CDR1 SGHAT and CDR2 FQNNGV. As DNA, the CDR3 is TGTGCCAGCAGCTCACCGGGTCGATACAATGAGCAGTTCTTC. Its translation is CASSSPGRYNEQFF.